A single TCR beta chain is shown here with its context. Its matching antigen is unknown. This record belongs to a study of cytomegalovirus exposure and HLA in healthy donors. The V gene's germline CDR1 is SGHNT and CDR2 YYREEE (reference sequence). This CDR3 contains 14 residues. Trimming removed 5 bases from V and 3 bases from J, with 14 bases in between. Study-wide points: High sensitivity and specificity were reportedly achieved when the classifier diagnosed cytomegalovirus status. A later analysis linked a missense variant in DCLRE1C to the trimming of TCR beta V and J genes. Compared with the roughly 730-donor mean, an Asian-associated ancestry cluster reportedly had fewer N-insertions, according to a later analysis.

Use of 60 Vbeta and 13 Jbeta primers characterized the PCR. Sequencing was performed with immunoSEQ multiplex PCR; in TCRdb, only in-frame clones are kept and a portion is missing. Counted here are about 120,000 clones, around a tenth occurring once; the ten biggest clones make up over 2.5%. The rearrangement uses TRBV5-4 and TRBJ1-1, with D tentatively TRBD1 (5 bases). Material: PBMCs. This receptor was taken from a young man in good health and CMV-seronegative. In nucleotides, the CDR3 is TGTGCCAGCAGTACCGGGACTCTTTACACTGAAGCTTTCTTT. It is translated as CASSTGTLYTEAFF.